This passage covers 12 T cell receptor beta chains from one sample sequenced in a study of shared clonotypes between healthy human individuals. Only in-frame clones appear in the TCRdb table, and some are missing; sequencing was by immunoSEQ multiplex PCR. The sample carries about 980,000 clones, approximately 76% recorded once. Sequencing was performed on memory CD4+ T cells sorted from blood. Specified subset: CD45RA-negative fraction. The receptors were sampled from a man aged 18 to 30 in good health.

This chain links TRBV5-3 with TRBJ1-2; no reliable D call. TRBV5-3 is an ORF, with its function uncertain. The V and J ends lost 5 bases and 3 bases respectively, with 5 bases between them. There are 11 residues in the CDR3. This CDR3 reads CARSSDYGYTF. Here the CDR3 DNA reads TGTGCCAGAAGTTCCGACTATGGCTACACCTTC.

This clone was picked up one time. This chain uses TRBV6-1 with TRBJ1-1, with D hard to call. Germline assignment: CDR1 MNHNS and CDR2 SASEGT. Trimming stripped 3 bases from V and 8 bases from J, with 13 bases between. This CDR3 is 13 amino acids long. The chain's CDR3 is CASSEWAIYEAFF. The CDR3 DNA reads as TGTGCCAGCAGTGAGTGGGCCATCTACGAAGCTTTCTTT.

V is TRBV29-1 and J is TRBJ2-1; D not certain. V was cut by 6 bases and J by 6 bases, with 9 bases left in between. The CDR3 runs 11 residues. CDR1 SQVTM and CDR2 ANQGSEA come from the germline V gene. In DNA, the CDR3 is TGCAGCGTCTCCCGCGGCAATGAGCAGTTCTTC. Amino acid sequence: CSVSRGNEQFF.

This clone was found once. V usage is TRBV6-5 and J usage is TRBJ1-2; D perhaps matches TRBD1 (6 bases). Germline lookup yields CDR1 MNHEY and CDR2 SVGAGI. The CDR3 contains 15 residues. V was trimmed by 5 bases and J by 4 bases, leaving 17 bases between them. This CDR3 is CASSAGQLKVYGYTF. CDR3 nucleotides: TGTGCCAGCAGTGCTGGACAGTTGAAAGTCTATGGCTACACCTTC.

This clone came up once. V is TRBV5-4 and J is TRBJ2-1, with TRBD2 matching over 11 bases. Per germline, CDR1 SGHNT and CDR2 YYREEE (reference sequence). The trim removed 4 bases at V and 6 bases at J, leaving 9 bases unmatched. The CDR3 covers 16 residues. CDR3 in DNA: TGTGCCAGCAGCCGACAAACTCTAGCGGGAGGCAATGAGCAGTTCTTC. Protein sequence: CASSRQTLAGGNEQFF.

This chain connects TRBV27 to TRBJ2-5, with no clear D. Between the trimmed V and J ends, which lost 5 bases and 3 bases, there was a span of 1 base. Germline CDR1 is MNHEY and CDR2 is SMNVEV (reference sequence). This CDR3 is 10 amino acids long. As DNA, the CDR3 is TGTGCCAGCAGTAAAGAGACCCAGTACTTC. It translates to CASSKETQYF.

The chain carries TRBV11-2 and TRBJ1-6, with TRBD1 matching 7 bases. Per the germline V gene, CDR1 is SGHAT and CDR2 is FQNNGV. V dropped 5 bases and J dropped 3; count of bases not matched to a gene: 7. The CDR3 is 16 residues long. For the CDR3, the DNA is TGTGCCAGCAGCCAAGGACAGGCAAACTATAATTCACCCCTCCACTTT. It is translated as CASSQGQANYNSPLHF.

V usage is TRBV6-1 and J usage is TRBJ1-2; D is unresolved. The germline V gene has CDR1 MNHNS and CDR2 SASEGT. The CDR3 is 15 amino acids. Trimming cost V 2 bases and J 7 bases, with 17 bases left between them. CDR3 sequence: CASSETRTAVGGYTF. In DNA form, the CDR3 reads TGTGCCAGCAGTGAAACCCGGACTGCGGTCGGTGGCTACACCTTC.

Points on this clone: One end of the junction fails to match germline, which may point to a read error. The genes are TRBV6-5 and TRBJ1-6; D ambiguous. The CDR3 length is 14 residues. Germline V lookup: CDR1 MNHEY, CDR2 SVGAGI. CDR3 residues: CASSSGSFNSPLHF. The CDR3 DNA follows: TGTGCCAGCAGTTCCGGGTCCTTTAATTCACCCCTCCACTTT.

V is TRBV10-3 and J is TRBJ2-3; the match to TRBD1 covers 7 bases. This CDR3 region has 15 residues. V was clipped by 10 bases and J by 3 bases; unmatched bases: 13. CDR1 and CDR2 from the germline V gene are ENHRY and SYGVKD. The CDR3 loop reads CATRDRVSVTDTQYF. The CDR3 DNA sequence: TGTGCCACGAGAGACAGGGTTTCGGTTACAGATACGCAGTATTTT.

The chain is built from TRBV19 and TRBJ1-2; maybe TRBD1 (5 bases). The V gene's germline CDR1 is LNHDA and CDR2 SQIVND (reference sequence). Between the trimmed V and J ends, which lost 5 bases and 4 bases, there was a span of 8 bases. The CDR3 extends over 12 amino acids. CDR3 nucleotide sequence: TGTGCCAGTAGTGCGACAGCCTATGGCTACACCTTC. It yields the protein CASSATAYGYTF.

The V gene is TRBV9, the J gene TRBJ2-5; 9 positions match TRBD2. This CDR3 has 17 amino acids. V lost 3 bases and J lost 1; bases outside the gene matches: 10. Per germline, CDR1 SGDLS and CDR2 YYNGEE. CDR3 DNA: TGTGCCAGCAGCGGAGGGGTTAGCGGGGGCCTCCAAGAGACCCAGTACTTC. Residues: CASSGGVSGGLQETQYF. Based on the CDR3 plus reference TRBV9 and TRBJ2-5, the full variable domain is DSGVTQTPKHLITATGQRVTLRCSPRSGDLSVYWYQQSLDQGLQFLIQYYNGEERAKGNILERFSAQQFPDLHSELNLSSLELGDSALYFCASSGGVSGGLQETQYFGPGTRLLVL.